This paragraph covers one T cell receptor (beta chain) sequence. Profiled with immunoSEQ multiplex PCR; TCRdb holds only in-frame clones, not every one. The sample contains 150,000 to 200,000 clones, 70% to 85% of which appear only once. The germline CDR1 and CDR2 sequences are MNHEY and SVGAGI. The CDR3 is 14 residues long. In terms of age and location, participants ranged from about 18 to 89 years and lived in approximately 24 US areas. Self-reported history from a screening survey and questionnaire set each donor's cohort. The data belong to a study of blood T cell repertoires in COVID-19. Looking at the study overall: The analysed material was cDNA or gDNA that came from T cells, B-cell-depleted T cells, or PBMCs.

V and J are TRBV6-5 and TRBJ2-3; TRBD1 aligns across 11 bases. The source material was PBMCs or T cells enriched from blood (not recorded which). The source is a woman in her sixties or seventies with acute COVID-19. The CDR3 protein is CSTQDRGHGDTQYF. The CDR3 nucleotides read TGTTCGACCCAGGACAGGGGGCATGGAGATACGCAGTATTTT.